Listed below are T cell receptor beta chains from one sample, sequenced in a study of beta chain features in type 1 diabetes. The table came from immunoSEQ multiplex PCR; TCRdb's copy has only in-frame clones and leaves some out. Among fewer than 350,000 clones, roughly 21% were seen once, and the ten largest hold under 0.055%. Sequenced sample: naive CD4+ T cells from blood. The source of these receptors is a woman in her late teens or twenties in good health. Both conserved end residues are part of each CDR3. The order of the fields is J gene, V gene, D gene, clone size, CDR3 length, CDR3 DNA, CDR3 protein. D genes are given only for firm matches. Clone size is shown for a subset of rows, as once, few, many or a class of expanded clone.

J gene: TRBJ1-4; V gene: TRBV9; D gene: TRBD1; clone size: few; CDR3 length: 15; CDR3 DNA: TGTGCCAGCAGCGCCACAGGGGGCGTGAATGAAAAACTGTTTTTT; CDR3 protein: CASSATGGVNEKLFF
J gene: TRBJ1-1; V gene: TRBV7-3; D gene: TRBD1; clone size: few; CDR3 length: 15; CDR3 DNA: TGTGCCAGCAGCCCCGGGAGGGGGCTGAACACTGAAGCTTTCTTT; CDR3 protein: CASSPGRGLNTEAFF
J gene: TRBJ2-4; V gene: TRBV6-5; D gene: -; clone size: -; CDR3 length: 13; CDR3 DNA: TGTGCCAGCAGCCAACTGGGGGGAAACATTCAGTACTTC; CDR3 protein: CASSQLGGNIQYF
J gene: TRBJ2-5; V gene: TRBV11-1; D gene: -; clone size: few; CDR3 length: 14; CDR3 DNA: TGTGCCAGCAGCCTACTCCACGTACAAGAGACCCAGTACTTC; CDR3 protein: CASSLLHVQETQYF
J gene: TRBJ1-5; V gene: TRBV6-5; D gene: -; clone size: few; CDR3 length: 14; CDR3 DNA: TGTGCCAGCAGGCCTAATACCGGCAATCAGCCCCAGCATTTT; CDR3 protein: CASRPNTGNQPQHF
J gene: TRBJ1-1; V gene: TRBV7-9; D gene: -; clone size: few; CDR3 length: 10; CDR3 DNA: TGTGCCAGTTCGGTACTCGGAGCTTTCTTT; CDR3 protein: CASSVLGAFF
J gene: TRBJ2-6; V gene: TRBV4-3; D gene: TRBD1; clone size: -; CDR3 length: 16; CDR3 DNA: TGCGCCAGCAGTAGGGACAGCAATCCTGGGGCCAACGTCCTGACTTTC; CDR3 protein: CASSRDSNPGANVLTF
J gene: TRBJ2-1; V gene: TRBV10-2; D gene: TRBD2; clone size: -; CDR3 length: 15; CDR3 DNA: TGCGCCAGCAGTCCGGGACTAGCTATGACCGATGAGCAGTTCTTC; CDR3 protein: CASSPGLAMTDEQFF
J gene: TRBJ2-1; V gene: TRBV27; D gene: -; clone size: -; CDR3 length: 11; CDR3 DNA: TGTGCCAGCAGTTTACTCGGTTTGGAGTTCTTC; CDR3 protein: CASSLLGLEFF
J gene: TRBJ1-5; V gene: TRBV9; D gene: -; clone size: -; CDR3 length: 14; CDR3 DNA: TGTGCCAGCAGCGTAGGCAGCGCAAATCAGCCCCAGCATTTT; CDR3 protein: CASSVGSANQPQHF
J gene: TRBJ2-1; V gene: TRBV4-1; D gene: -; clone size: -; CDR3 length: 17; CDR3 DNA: TGCGCCAGCAGCCAAATTATTAGCCTCGGCCCCTACAATGAGCAGTTCTTC; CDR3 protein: CASSQIISLGPYNEQFF
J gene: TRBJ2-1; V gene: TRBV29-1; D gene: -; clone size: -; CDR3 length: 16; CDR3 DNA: TGCAGCGTTGAAGCTATTGGCAGGGTAAAGAGTGATGAGCAGTTCTTC; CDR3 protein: CSVEAIGRVKSDEQFF
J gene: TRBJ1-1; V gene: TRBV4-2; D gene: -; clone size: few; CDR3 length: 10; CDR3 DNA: TGTGCCAGCAGCCAAGAGACAACTTTCTTT; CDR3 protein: CASSQETTFF
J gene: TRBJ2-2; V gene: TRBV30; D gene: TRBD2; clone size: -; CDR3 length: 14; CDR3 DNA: TGTGCCTGGGGTACTAGCGGGGGGACCGGGGAGCTGTTTTTT; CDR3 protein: CAWGTSGGTGELFF
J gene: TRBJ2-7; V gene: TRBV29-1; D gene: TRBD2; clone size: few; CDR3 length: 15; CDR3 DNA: TGCAGCGTTGCGGAAGGGACTAGCGGTGGGTACGAGCAGTACTTC; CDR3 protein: CSVAEGTSGGYEQYF
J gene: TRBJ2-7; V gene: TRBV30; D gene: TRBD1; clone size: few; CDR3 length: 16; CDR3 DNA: TGTGCCTGGAGTGCACCCACAGGGGGAGTCAGCTACGAGCAGTACTTC; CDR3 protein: CAWSAPTGGVSYEQYF
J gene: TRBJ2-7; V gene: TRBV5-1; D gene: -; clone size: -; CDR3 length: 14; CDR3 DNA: TGCGCCAGCAGAGTCCCGGGTTCGGGCTACGAGCAGTACTTC; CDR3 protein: CASRVPGSGYEQYF
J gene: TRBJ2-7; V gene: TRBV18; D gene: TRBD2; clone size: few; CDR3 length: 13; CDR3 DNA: TGTGCCAGCTCCCCGTTAAGGGAGGGCGAGCAGTACTTC; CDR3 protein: CASSPLREGEQYF
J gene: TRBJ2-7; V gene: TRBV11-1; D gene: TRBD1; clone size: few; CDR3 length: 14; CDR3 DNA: TGTGCCAGCAGCTTCGGACAGGGACCCTACGAGCAGTACTTC; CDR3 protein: CASSFGQGPYEQYF
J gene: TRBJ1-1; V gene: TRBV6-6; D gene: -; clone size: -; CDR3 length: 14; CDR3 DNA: TGTGCCAGCAGTTTCGGACAAGATTTCACTGAAGCTTTCTTT; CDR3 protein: CASSFGQDFTEAFF
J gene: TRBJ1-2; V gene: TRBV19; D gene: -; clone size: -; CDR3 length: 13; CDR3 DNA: TGTGCCGCCGCGACCTTCGCCCGGGATGGCTACACCTTC; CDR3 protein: CAAATFARDGYTF
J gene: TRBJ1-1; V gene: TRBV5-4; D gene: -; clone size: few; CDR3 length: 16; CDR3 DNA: TGTGCCAGCAGACCAGGGACAAATCAGGTGAACACTGAAGCTTTCTTT; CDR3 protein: CASRPGTNQVNTEAFF
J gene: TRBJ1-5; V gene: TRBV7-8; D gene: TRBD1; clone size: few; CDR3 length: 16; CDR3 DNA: TGTGCCAGCAGCTTAGAAGGATGGGCAGGGGGACAGCCCCAGCATTTT; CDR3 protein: CASSLEGWAGGQPQHF
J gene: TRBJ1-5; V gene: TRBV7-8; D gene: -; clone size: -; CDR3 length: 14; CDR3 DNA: TGTGCCAGCAGCTGGCAGGGAGGGAGTCAGCCCCAGCATTTT; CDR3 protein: CASSWQGGSQPQHF
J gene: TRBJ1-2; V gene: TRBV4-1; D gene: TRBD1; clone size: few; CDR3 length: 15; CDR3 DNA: TGCGCCAGCAGCCAAAAGAGCAGGGGGCAGTGGGGCTACACCTTC; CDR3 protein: CASSQKSRGQWGYTF
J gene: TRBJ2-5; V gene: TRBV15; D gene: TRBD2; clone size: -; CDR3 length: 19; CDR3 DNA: TGTGCCACCAGCGGTCCTACCGGGACTAGCGGGGGTCTCCAAGAGACCCAGTACTTC; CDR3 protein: CATSGPTGTSGGLQETQYF
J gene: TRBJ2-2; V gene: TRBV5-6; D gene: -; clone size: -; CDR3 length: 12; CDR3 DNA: TGTGCCAGCAGCTTGGCCTCCGGGGAGCTGTTTTTT; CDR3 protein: CASSLASGELFF
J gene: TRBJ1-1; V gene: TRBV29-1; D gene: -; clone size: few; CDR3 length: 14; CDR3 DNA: TGCAGCGTCGACGTACAGGGTAGGCGGACTGAAGCTTTCTTT; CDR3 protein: CSVDVQGRRTEAFF
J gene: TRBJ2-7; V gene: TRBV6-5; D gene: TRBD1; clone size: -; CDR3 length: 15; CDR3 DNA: TGTGCCAGCAGTTATGGGGACAGGGGAAGTAGCGAGCAGTACTTC; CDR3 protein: CASSYGDRGSSEQYF
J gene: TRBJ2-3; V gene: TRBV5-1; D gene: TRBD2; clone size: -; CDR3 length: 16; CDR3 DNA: TGCGCCAGCAGCGGGGGGACTAGCGGGAGGACAGATACGCAGTATTTT; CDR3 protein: CASSGGTSGRTDTQYF
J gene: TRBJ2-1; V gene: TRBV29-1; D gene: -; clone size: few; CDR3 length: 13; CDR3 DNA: TGCAGCGTTCAGACGGCCACTACCAATGAGCAGTTCTTC; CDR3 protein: CSVQTATTNEQFF
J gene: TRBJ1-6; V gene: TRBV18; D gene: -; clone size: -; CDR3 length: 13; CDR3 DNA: TGTGCCAGCTCACCGGCCGGGAATTCACCCCTCCACTTT; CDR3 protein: CASSPAGNSPLHF
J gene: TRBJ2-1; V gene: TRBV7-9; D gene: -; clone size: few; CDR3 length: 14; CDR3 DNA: TGTGCCAGCAGCCTAGGGACTGGATACAATGAGCAGTTCTTC; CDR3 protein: CASSLGTGYNEQFF
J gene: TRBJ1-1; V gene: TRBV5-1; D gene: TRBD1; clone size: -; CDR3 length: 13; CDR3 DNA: TGCGCCAGCAGCCGACAGGGAAGCACTGAAGCTTTCTTT; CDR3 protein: CASSRQGSTEAFF
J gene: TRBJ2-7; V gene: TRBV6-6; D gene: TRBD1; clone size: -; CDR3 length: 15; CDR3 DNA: TGTGCCAGCAGTTACATGGCAGGGGGCTCCTACGAGCAGTACTTC; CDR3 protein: CASSYMAGGSYEQYF
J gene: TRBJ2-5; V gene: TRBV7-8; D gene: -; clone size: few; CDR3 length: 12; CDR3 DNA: TGTGCCAGCAGCTTACTTGCGGAGACCCAGTACTTC; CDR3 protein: CASSLLAETQYF
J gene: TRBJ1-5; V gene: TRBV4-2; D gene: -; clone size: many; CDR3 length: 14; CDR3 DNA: TGTGCCAGCAGCCCTCAAGGGGGGGACCAGCCCCAGCATTTT; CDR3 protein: CASSPQGGDQPQHF
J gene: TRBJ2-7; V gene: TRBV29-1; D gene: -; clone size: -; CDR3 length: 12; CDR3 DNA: TGCAGCGTTGGTCGGCAGGGCTACGAGCAGTACTTC; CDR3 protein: CSVGRQGYEQYF
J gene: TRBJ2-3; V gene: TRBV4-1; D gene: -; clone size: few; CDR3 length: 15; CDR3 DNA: TGCGCCAGCAGCCCGCTTGGAGGTCGCACAGATACGCAGTATTTT; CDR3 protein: CASSPLGGRTDTQYF
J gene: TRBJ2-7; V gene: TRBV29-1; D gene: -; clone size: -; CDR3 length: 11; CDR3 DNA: TGCAGCGTTGACGACAGCTACGAGCAGTACTTC; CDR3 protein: CSVDDSYEQYF
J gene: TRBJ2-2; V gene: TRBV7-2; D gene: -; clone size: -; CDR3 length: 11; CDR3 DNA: TGTGCCAGCAGCTTCCTCGGGGAGCTGTTTTTT; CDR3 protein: CASSFLGELFF
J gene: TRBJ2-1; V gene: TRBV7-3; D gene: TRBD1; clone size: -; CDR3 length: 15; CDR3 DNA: TGTGCCAGCAGCTTCGGGACAGCGATCTACAATGAGCAGTTCTTC; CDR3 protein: CASSFGTAIYNEQFF
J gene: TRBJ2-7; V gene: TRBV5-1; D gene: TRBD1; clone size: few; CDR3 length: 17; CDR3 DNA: TGCGCCAGCAGCTCCTCGAGACAACAGGGGTATCTCTACGAGCAGTACTTC; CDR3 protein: CASSSSRQQGYLYEQYF
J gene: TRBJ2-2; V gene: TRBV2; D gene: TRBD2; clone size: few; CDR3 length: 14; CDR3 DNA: TGTGCCAGCAGGGGACTAGCGAACACCGGGGAGCTGTTTTTT; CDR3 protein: CASRGLANTGELFF
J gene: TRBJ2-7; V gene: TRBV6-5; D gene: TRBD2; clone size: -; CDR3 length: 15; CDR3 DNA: TGTGCCAGCAGTTACGAGCGGGAGGCCGGCTACGAGCAGTACTTC; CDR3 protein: CASSYEREAGYEQYF
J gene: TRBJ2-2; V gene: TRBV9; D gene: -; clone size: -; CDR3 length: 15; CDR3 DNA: TGTGCCAGCAGCGTAGGAGGAATCTCAGCCGGGGAGCTGTTTTTT; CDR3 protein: CASSVGGISAGELFF
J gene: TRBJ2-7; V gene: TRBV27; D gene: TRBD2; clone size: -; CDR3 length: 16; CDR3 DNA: TGTGCCAGCAGTTTAAGGGATAGCGGGGCGCGCTACGAGCAGTACTTC; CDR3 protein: CASSLRDSGARYEQYF
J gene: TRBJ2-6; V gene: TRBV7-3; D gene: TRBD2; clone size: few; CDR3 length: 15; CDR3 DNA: TGTGCCAGCAGCCGCGGGGGGCCCGGGGCCAACGTCCTGACTTTC; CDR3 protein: CASSRGGPGANVLTF
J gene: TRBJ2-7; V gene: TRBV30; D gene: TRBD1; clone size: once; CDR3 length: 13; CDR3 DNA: TGTGCCTGGAGAGACAGGGGTAGCTACGAGCAGTACTTC; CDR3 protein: CAWRDRGSYEQYF
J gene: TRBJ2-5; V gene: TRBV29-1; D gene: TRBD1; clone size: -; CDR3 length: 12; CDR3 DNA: TGCAGCGTTGAGGGACAGGGAGAGACCCAGTACTTC; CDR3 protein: CSVEGQGETQYF
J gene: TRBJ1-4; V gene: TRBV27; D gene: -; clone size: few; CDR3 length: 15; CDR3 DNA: TGTGCCAGCACCCCTAGGAGGGGATTGAACGAAAAACTGTTTTTT; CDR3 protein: CASTPRRGLNEKLFF
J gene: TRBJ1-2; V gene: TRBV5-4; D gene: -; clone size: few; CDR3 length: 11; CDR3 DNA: TGTGCCAGCAGCTTGGCCTTCGACAGGATGTTC; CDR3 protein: CASSLAFDRMF
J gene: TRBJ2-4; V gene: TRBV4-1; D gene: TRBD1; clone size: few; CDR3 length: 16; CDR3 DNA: TGCGCCAGCAGCCAGCCGGGACAGGGGGCGCGGGGCATTCAGTACTTC; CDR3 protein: CASSQPGQGARGIQYF
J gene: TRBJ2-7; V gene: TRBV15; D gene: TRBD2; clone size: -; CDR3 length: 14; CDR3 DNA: TGTGCCACCAGAGCGGGAGGGCCTACCTACGAGCAGTACTTC; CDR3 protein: CATRAGGPTYEQYF
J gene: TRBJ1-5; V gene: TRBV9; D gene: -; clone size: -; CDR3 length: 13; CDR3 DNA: TGTGCCAGCTCGTCGGCCGACAGTCAGCCCCAGCATTTT; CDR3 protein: CASSSADSQPQHF
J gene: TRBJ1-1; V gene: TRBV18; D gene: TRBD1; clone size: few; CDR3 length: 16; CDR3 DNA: TGTGCCAGCTCATGGGATAGACAGGGAGGAAACACTGAAGCTTTCTTT; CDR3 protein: CASSWDRQGGNTEAFF
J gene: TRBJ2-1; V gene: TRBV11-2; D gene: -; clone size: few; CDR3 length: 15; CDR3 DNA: TGTGCCAGCAGCTCCATCAAGGCCCAGGGGTCGATACGGTTCTTC; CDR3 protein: CASSSIKAQGSIRFF
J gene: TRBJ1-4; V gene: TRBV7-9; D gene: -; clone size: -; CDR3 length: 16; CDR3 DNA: TGTGCCAGCAGCTACGGTCAGGGTTTGACTAATGAAAAACTGTTTTTT; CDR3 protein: CASSYGQGLTNEKLFF
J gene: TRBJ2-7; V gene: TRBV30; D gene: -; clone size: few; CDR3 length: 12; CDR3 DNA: TGTGCCTGGAGTCCATCCGGTCCGATGGTGTACTTC; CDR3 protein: CAWSPSGPMVYF
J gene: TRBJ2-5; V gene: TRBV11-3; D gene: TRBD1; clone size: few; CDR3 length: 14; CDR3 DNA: TGTGCCAGCAGCCTCCGGGACAGACAAGAGACCCAGTACTTC; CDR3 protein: CASSLRDRQETQYF